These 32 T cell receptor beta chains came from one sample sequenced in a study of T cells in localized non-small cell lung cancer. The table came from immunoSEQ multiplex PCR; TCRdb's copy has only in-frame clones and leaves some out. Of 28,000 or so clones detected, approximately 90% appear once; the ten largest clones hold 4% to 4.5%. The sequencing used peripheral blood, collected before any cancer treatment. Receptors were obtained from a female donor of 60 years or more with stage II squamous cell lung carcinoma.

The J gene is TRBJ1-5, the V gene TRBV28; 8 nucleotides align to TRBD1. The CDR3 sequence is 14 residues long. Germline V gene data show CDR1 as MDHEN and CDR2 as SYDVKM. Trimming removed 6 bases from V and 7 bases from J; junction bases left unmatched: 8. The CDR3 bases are TGTGCCAGCAGGCCGGACAGGGCGGGGCAGCCCCAGCATTTT. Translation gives CASRPDRAGQPQHF.

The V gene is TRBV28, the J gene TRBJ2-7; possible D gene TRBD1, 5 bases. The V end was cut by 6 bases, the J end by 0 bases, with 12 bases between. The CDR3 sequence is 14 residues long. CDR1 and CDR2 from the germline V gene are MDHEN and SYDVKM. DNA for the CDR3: TGTGCCAGCAGGATTACAGGAAGCTCCTACGAGCAGTACTTC. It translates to CASRITGSSYEQYF.

CDR3 sequence (DNA): TGTGCCAGCAGATCTCAAATGAACACTGAAGCTTTCTTT. It encodes CASRSQMNTEAFF. The genes are TRBV6-1 and TRBJ1-1, with D uncertain. V lost 6 bases to trimming and J lost 0 bases, with 8 bases between them. Germline V lookup: CDR1 MNHNS, CDR2 SASEGT. The CDR3 totals 13 residues.

The CDR3 loop is CASSSSTGNIQYF. CDR3 coding DNA: TGCGCCAGCAGCTCATCGACGGGAAACATTCAGTACTTC. V gene TRBV5-1 combines with J gene TRBJ2-4, with D unresolved. The CDR3 runs 13 residues. Germline lookup yields CDR1 SGHRS and CDR2 YFSETQ. Trimming removed 3 bases from V and 6 bases from J, with 10 bases in between.

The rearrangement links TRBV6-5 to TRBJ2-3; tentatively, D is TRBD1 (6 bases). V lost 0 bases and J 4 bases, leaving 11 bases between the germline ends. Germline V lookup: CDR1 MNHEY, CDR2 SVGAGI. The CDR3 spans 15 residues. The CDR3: CASSYSQGRADTQYF. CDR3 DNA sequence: TGTGCCAGCAGTTACTCGCAGGGGCGCGCAGATACGCAGTATTTT.

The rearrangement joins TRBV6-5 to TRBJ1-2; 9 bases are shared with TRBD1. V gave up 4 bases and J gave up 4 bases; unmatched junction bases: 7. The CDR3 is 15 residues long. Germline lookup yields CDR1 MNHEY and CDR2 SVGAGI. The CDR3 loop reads CASSFTGGLGYGYTF. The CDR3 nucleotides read TGTGCCAGCAGTTTTACAGGGGGCCTGGGCTATGGCTACACCTTC.

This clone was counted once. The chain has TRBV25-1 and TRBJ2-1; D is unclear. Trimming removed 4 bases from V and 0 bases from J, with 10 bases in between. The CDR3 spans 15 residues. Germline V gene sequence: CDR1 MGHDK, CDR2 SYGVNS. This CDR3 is CASSAARSSYNEQFF. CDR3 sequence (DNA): TGTGCCAGCAGTGCAGCCAGGAGCTCCTACAATGAGCAGTTCTTC. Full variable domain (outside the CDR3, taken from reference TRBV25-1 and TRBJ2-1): EADIYQTPRYLVIGTGKKITLECSQTMGHDKMYWYQQDPGMELHLIHYSYGVNSTEKGDLSSESTVSRIRTEHFPLTLESARPSHTSQYLCASSAARSSYNEQFFGPGTRLTVL.

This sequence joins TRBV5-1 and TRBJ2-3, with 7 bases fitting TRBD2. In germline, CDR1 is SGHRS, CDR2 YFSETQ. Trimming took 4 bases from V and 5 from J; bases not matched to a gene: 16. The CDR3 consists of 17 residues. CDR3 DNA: TGCGCCAGCAGCGCCAATCTAGCGGACGCGGCTGGAGATACGCAGTATTTT. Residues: CASSANLADAAGDTQYF. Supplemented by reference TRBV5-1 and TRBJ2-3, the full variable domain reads KAGVTQTPRYLIKTRGQQVTLSCSPISGHRSVSWYQQTPGQGLQFLFEYFSETQRNKGNFPGRFSGRQFSNSRSEMNVSTLELGDSALYLCASSANLADAAGDTQYFGPGTRLTVL.

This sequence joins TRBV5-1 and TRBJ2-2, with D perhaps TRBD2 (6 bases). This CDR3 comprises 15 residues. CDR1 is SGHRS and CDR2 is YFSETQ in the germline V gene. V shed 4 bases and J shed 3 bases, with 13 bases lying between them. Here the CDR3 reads CASSAGLGDTGELFF. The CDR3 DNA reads TGCGCCAGCAGCGCGGGACTGGGGGACACCGGGGAGCTGTTTTTT.

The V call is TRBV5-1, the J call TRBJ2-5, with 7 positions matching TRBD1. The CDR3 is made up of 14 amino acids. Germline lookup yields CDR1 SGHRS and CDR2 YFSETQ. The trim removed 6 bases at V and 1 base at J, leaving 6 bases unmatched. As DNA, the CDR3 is TGCGCCAGCACACTACAGGGGAGCCAAGAGACCCAGTACTTC. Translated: CASTLQGSQETQYF.

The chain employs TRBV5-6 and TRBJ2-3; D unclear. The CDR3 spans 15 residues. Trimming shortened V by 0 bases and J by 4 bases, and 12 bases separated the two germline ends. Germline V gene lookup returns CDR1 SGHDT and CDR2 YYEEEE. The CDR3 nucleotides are TGTGCCAGCAGCTTGGTGTCTGGCAGCGCAGATACGCAGTATTTT. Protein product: CASSLVSGSADTQYF.

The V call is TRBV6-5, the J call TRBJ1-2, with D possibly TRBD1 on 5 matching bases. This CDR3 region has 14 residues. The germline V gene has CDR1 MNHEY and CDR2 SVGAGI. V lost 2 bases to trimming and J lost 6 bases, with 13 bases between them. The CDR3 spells CASSYGSGVDGYTF. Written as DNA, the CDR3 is TGTGCCAGCAGTTACGGTTCGGGGGTAGATGGCTACACCTTC.

In nucleotides, the CDR3 is TGCAGCTCCAACACTGAAGCTTTCTTT. As protein: CSSNTEAFF. The rearrangement links TRBV20-1 to TRBJ1-1; D gene unclear. The CDR3 contains 9 residues. Germline loops: CDR1 DFQATT, CDR2 SNEGSKA (reference sequence).

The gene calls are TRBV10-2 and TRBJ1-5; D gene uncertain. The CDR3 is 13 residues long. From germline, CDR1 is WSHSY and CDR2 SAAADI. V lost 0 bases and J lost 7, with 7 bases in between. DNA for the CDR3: TGCGCCAGCAGTGAGTCGATATGGCAGCCCCAGCATTTT. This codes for CASSESIWQPQHF.

CDR3 residues: CASSPIILAKNIQYF. In DNA form, the CDR3 reads TGTGCCAGCAGTCCCATTATTCTAGCCAAAAACATTCAGTACTTC. The rearrangement joins TRBV2 to TRBJ2-4; D is undetermined. V was shortened by 5 bases and J by 0 bases, with 11 bases between the two germline ends. CDR3 length: 15 amino acids. Germline CDR1 is SNHLY and CDR2 is FYNNEI.

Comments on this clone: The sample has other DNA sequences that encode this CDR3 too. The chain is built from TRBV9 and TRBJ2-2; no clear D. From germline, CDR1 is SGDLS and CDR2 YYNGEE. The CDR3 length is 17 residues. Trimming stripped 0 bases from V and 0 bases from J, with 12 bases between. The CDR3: CASSVVGSGSNTGELFF. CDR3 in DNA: TGTGCCAGCAGCGTAGTAGGATCCGGATCGAACACCGGGGAGCTGTTTTTT.

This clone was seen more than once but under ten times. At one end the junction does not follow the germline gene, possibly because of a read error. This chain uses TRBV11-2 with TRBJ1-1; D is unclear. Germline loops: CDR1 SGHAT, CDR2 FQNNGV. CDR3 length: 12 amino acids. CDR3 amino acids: CASSLVGTEAFF. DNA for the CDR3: TGTGCCAGCAGTTTAGTGGGTACTGAAGCTTTCTTT.

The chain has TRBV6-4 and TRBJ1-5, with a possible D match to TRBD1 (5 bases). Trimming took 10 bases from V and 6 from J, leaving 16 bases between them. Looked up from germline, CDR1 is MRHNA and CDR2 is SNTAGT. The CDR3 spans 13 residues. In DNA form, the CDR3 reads TGTGCCACCGGGACGCAGGAGGGTCAGCCCCAGCATTTT. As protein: CATGTQEGQPQHF.

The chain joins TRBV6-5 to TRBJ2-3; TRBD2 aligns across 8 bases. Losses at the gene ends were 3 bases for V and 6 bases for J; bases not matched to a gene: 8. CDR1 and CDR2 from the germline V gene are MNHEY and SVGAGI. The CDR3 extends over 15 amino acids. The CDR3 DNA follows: TGTGCCAGCAGTTATTATGCGGGAGGCGACGATACGCAGTATTTT. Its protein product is CASSYYAGGDDTQYF.

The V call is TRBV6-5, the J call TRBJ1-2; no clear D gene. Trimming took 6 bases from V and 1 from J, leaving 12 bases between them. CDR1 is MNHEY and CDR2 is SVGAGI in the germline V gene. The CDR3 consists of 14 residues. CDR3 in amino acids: CASSLGSLNYGYTF. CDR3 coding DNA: TGTGCCAGCAGCCTAGGGAGTCTTAACTATGGCTACACCTTC.

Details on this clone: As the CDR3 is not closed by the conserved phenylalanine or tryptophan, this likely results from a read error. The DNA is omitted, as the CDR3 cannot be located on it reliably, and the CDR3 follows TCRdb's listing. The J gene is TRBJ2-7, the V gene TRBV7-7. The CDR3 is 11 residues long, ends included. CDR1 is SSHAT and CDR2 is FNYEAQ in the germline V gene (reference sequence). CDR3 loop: CASEGGGQRVN.

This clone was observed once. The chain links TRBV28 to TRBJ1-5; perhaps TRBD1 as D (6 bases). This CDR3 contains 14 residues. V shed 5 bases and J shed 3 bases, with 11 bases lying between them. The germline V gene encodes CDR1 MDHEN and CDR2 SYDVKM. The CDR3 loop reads CASSLQGINQPQHF. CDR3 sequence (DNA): TGTGCCAGCAGTCTTCAGGGGATCAATCAGCCCCAGCATTTT. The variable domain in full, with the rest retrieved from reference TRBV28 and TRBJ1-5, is DVKVTQSSRYLVKRTGEKVFLECVQDMDHENMFWYRQDPGLGLRLIYFSYDVKMKEKGDIPEGYSVSREKKERFSLILESASTNQTSMYLCASSLQGINQPQHFGDGTRLSIL.

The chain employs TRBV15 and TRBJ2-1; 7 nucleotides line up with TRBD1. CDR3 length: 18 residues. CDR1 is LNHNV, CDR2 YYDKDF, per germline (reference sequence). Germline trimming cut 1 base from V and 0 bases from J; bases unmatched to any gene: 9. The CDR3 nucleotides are TGTGCCACCAGCAGAGTGGGCGCAGGGGGAAGCTCCTACAATGAGCAGTTCTTC. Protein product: CATSRVGAGGSSYNEQFF.

This CDR3 is CASSPGSLAGEGTQYF. The CDR3 DNA sequence: TGTGCCAGCTCACCAGGGAGTCTAGCGGGAGAGGGGACCCAGTACTTC. The chain joins TRBV18 to TRBJ2-5; 10 bases align to TRBD2. Germline CDR1 reads KGHSH; CDR2 reads LQKENI. The CDR3 is 16 amino acids. Losses at the gene ends were 2 bases for V and 7 bases for J; bases not matched to a gene: 10. The full variable domain, in which reference TRBV18 and TRBJ2-5 provide the parts outside the CDR3, is NAGVMQNPRHLVRRRGQEARLRCSPMKGHSHVYWYRQLPEEGLKFMVYLQKENIIDESGMPKERFSAEFPKEGPSILRIQQVVRGDSAAYFCASSPGSLAGEGTQYFGPGTRLLVL.

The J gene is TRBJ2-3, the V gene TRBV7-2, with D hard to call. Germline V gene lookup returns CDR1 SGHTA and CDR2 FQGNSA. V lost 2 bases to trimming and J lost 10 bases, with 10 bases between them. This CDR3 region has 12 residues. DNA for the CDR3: TGTGCCAGCAGCTTAAATCCCCTGGCGCAGTATTTT. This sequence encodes CASSLNPLAQYF.

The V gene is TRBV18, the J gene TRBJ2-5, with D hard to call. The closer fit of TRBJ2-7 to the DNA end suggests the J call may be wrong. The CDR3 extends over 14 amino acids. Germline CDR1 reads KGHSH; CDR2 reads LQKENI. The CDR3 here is CASSRGLTSYEQYF. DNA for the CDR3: TGTGCCAGCTCAAGAGGATTAACGTCCTACGAGCAGTACTTC.

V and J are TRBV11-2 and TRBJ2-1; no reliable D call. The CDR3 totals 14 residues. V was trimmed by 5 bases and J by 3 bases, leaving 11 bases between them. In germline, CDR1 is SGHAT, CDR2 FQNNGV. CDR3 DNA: TGTGCCAGCAGCAACCCCAGCTTCTACAATGAGCAGTTCTTC. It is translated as CASSNPSFYNEQFF.

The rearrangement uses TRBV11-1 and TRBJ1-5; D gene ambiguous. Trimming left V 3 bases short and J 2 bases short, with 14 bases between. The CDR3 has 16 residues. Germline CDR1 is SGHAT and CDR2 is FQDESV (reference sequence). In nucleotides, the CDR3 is TGTGCCAGCAGCTTTTCGACCACACGGGGCAATCAGCCCCAGCATTTT. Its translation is CASSFSTTRGNQPQHF.

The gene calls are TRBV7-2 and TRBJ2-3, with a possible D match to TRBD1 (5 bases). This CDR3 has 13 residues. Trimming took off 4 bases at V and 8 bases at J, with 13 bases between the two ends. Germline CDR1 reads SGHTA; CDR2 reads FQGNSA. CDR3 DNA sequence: TGTGCCAGCAGCTCGCCCACAGGATCTACGCAGTATTTT. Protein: CASSSPTGSTQYF.

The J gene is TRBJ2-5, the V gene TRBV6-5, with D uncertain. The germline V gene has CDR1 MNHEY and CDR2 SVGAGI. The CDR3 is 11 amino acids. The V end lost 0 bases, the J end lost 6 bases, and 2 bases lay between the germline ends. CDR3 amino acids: CASSYSQTQYF. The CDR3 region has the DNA TGTGCCAGCAGTTACTCACAGACCCAGTACTTC.

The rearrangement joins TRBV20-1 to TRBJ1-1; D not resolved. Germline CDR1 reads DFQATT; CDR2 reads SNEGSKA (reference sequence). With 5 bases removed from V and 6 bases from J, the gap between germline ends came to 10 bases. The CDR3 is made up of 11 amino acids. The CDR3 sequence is CSAPRVPEAFF. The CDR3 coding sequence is TGCAGTGCTCCTCGGGTGCCTGAAGCTTTCTTT.

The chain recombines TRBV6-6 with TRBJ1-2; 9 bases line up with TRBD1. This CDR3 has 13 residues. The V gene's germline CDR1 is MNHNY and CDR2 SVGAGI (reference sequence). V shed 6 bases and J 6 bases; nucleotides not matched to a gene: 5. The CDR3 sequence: CASRGTGHHGYTF. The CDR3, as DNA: TGTGCCAGCAGGGGGACAGGGCACCATGGCTACACCTTC.